The table lists the clone carrying this T cell receptor beta chain with a few counts. Its antigen is not identified. TCRdb recomputed calls from the reads with MiXCR, one row per CDR3 protein. This sample yields 350,000 to 500,000 distinct CDR3 sequences, of which around 32% are seen a single time; roughly an eighth belongs to the top ten. The sample originates from a study of T cell repertoires in cytomegalovirus infection. For the study at large: Evidence of both CMV infection and a matching HLA type came from public TCR beta signatures.

Study-wide results and limits: Identification of carriers of CMV plus the relevant HLA was performed using cumulative public TCR beta family frequency.

The sample consisted of PBMCs. The sequence derives from a human donor in good health (CMV status not recorded). Some clones in this sample may be carry-over from other donors' samples.

CDR3: CASSMAGNSPLHF. The CDR3 DNA is TGTGCCAGCAGTATGGCGGGGAATTCACCCCTCCACTTT. This chain uses TRBV6-6 with TRBJ1-6, with no clear D. Germline V gives CDR1 MNHNY, CDR2 SVGAGI (reference sequence). V lost 5 bases, J lost 7 bases, and 9 bases lay in between. This CDR3 has 13 amino acids.